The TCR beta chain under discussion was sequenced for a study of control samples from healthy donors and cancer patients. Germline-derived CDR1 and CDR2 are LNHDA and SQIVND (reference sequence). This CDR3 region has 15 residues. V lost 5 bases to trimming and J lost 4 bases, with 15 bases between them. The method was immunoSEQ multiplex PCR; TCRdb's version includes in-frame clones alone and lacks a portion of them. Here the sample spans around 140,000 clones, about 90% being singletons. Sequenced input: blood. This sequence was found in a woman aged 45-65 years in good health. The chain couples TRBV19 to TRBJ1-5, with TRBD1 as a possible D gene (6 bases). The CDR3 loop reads CASSLRGQGNQPQHF. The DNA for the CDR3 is TGTGCCAGTAGTCTTCGTGGCCAGGGGAATCAGCCCCAGCATTTT.